This T cell receptor (beta chain) was sequenced in a study of cytotoxic CD8 clonotypes in ibrutinib-treated CLL. CDR1 and CDR2 from the germline V gene are LNHNV and YYDKDF (reference sequence). CDR3 length: 15 amino acids. V was pared by 1 base and J by 2 bases, with 3 bases of the junction left unmatched. Assay: immunoSEQ multiplex PCR; the TCRdb copy retains only in-frame clones and omits some. In the table there are 30,000 to 35,000 clones, more than 65% of which are singletons. Sequences were derived from PBMCs, sampled before ibrutinib treatment. The sequence was collected from a human donor with chronic lymphocytic leukemia. The chain carries TRBV15 and TRBJ2-7, with 9 bases matching TRBD1. The CDR3 loop reads CATSRVRDRAYEQYF. The CDR3 DNA is TGTGCCACCAGCAGAGTCCGGGACAGGGCCTACGAGCAGTACTTC.